The 29 T cell receptor beta chains below were found in one sample sequenced in a study of blood T cells in healthy people across ages. A second 7 to 11 cycle PCR used barcoded and J-beta primers. One entry per CDR3 protein results from TCRdb running MiXCR on the 5' RACE reads. The table lists 1.2 million to 1.5 million distinct CDR3 sequences, around 59% of them singletons. Material for sequencing was blood. Receptors originate from a man aged 18 to 29 in good health.

This sequence joins TRBV27 and TRBJ2-7; possibly TRBD1 for D (6 bases). V gave up 5 bases and J gave up 3 bases, with 17 bases separating them. CDR1 and CDR2 from the germline V gene are MNHEY and SMNVEV (reference sequence). The CDR3 is 15 amino acids. CDR3 bases: TGTGCCAGCAGTCCGAGGGGACACGTTCTCTACGAGCAGTACTTC. This codes for CASSPRGHVLYEQYF.

The chain is built from TRBV2 and TRBJ1-5, with D tentatively TRBD1 (5 bases). CDR1 is SNHLY and CDR2 is FYNNEI in the germline V gene. Deletions cut 2 bases from V and 5 bases from J, with 10 bases between. CDR3 length equals 14 residues. This CDR3 reads CASSELRGHQPQHF. CDR3 nucleotides: TGTGCCAGCAGTGAATTGCGGGGACATCAGCCCCAGCATTTT. The full variable domain, its missing parts supplied by reference TRBV2 and TRBJ1-5, is EPEVTQTPSHQVTQMGQEVILRCVPISNHLYFYWYRQILGQKVEFLVSFYNNEISEKSEIFDDQFSVERPDGSNFTLKIRSTKLEDSAMYFCASSELRGHQPQHFGDGTRLSIL.

This chain links TRBV20-1 with TRBJ2-1; TRBD2 matches 9 bases. The CDR3 is made up of 16 amino acids. Germline CDR1 and CDR2: DFQATT and SNEGSKA (reference sequence). The ends lost 3 bases at V and 4 bases at J; junction bases unmatched: 10. The CDR3 here is CSASSPSGTSYNEQFF. The DNA of the CDR3 is TGCAGTGCTAGTAGTCCTAGCGGGACGAGTTACAATGAGCAGTTCTTC.

The J gene is TRBJ2-7, the V gene TRBV25-1; 9 nucleotides line up with TRBD1. Germline CDR1 and CDR2: MGHDK and SYGVNS. The CDR3 runs to 14 residues. V dropped 6 bases and J dropped 1; count of bases not matched to a gene: 4. As DNA, the CDR3 is TGTGCCAGCAGGGGACAGGGTTCTTCCTACGAGCAGTACTTC. Translating gives CASRGQGSSYEQYF.

The V call is TRBV27, the J call TRBJ2-5; 7 bases match TRBD2. This CDR3 contains 15 residues. The germline gives CDR1 MNHEY, CDR2 SMNVEV (reference sequence). V shed 2 bases and J 7 bases; nucleotides not matched to a gene: 10. The CDR3 region is CASSLDTGGFGTQYF. In DNA form, the CDR3 reads TGTGCCAGCAGTTTAGACACCGGGGGGTTCGGGACCCAGTACTTC.

The chain carries TRBV12-3 or TRBV12-4 and TRBJ1-4, with a tentative D call TRBD1 (5 bases). The V end was cut by 4 bases, the J end by 6 bases, with 12 bases between. CDR3 size: 14 residues. The CDR3 protein is CASSSRTRDEKLFF. CDR3 nucleotides: TGTGCCAGCAGTTCCCGGACAAGAGATGAAAAACTGTTTTTT.

In DNA, the CDR3 is TGCAGTGCTAGAGATCTTGGGGGGCACACAGATACGCAGTATTTT. Residues: CSARDLGGHTDTQYF. The V call is TRBV20-1, the J call TRBJ2-3; D may correspond to TRBD1 or TRBD2 (6 bases each). From germline, CDR1 is DFQATT and CDR2 SNEGSKA (reference sequence). The CDR3 extends over 15 amino acids. Trimming removed 0 bases at V and 2 bases at J, with 12 bases between.

The chain is built from TRBV2 and TRBJ2-7; no reliable D call. The assigned J gene may be wrong: the sequence end matches TRBJ2-5 better. The CDR3 sequence is 12 residues long. Per the germline V gene, CDR1 is SNHLY and CDR2 is FYNNEI. CDR3 DNA: TGTGCCAGCAGTGTGCAGGCTGAGACCCAGTACTTC. The encoded protein is CASSVQAETQYF.

The sample holds a few counts of this clonotype. The chain employs TRBV2 and TRBJ2-6; no clear D gene. There are 13 residues in the CDR3. The V gene's germline CDR1 is SNHLY and CDR2 FYNNEI. V was trimmed by 10 bases and J by 1 base, leaving 8 bases between them. The CDR3 DNA reads as TGTGCCACAGGAACTTCTGGGGCCAACGTCCTGACTTTC. Amino acids: CATGTSGANVLTF.

The J gene is TRBJ2-3, the V gene TRBV7-2; no firm D call. Germline values: CDR1 SGHTA, CDR2 FQGNSA. The V end lost 5 bases, the J end lost 4 bases, and 7 bases lay between the germline ends. The CDR3 sequence is 12 residues long. The CDR3 sequence: CASSLHPDTQYF. The CDR3 region has the DNA TGTGCCAGCAGCCTACATCCAGATACGCAGTATTTT.

This clonotype was detected once. The V gene is TRBV3-1, the J gene TRBJ2-3; TRBD2 matches at 13 bases. CDR1 is LGHDT, CDR2 YNNKEL, per germline (reference sequence). Trimming at V came to 0 bases and at J to 0 bases, leaving 3 bases not matched to a gene. CDR3 length: 18 amino acids. The CDR3 reads CASSQDGTSGASTDTQYF. The DNA of the CDR3 is TGTGCCAGCAGCCAAGATGGGACTAGCGGGGCTAGCACAGATACGCAGTATTTT.

The chain joins TRBV7-2 to TRBJ1-1; D call uncertain. V shed 8 bases and J shed 0 bases, with 13 bases lying between them. Germline loops: CDR1 SGHTA, CDR2 FQGNSA. The CDR3 covers 14 residues. The CDR3 DNA sequence: TGTGCCAGCGTTACAGAATCCATGAACACTGAAGCTTTCTTT. Translated: CASVTESMNTEAFF.

In its sample, this clonotype was seen a few times. The gene calls are TRBV4-1 and TRBJ2-7, with TRBD2 identical over 13 bases. The CDR3 has 16 residues. The trim removed 4 bases at V and 4 bases at J, leaving 7 bases unmatched. From germline, CDR1 is MGHRA and CDR2 YSYEKL. The CDR3, as DNA: TGCGCCAGCAGCCTCCCAGGACTAGCGGGAGTTTACGAGCAGTACTTC. It encodes CASSLPGLAGVYEQYF.

The chain joins TRBV28 to TRBJ2-3; 7 bases are shared with TRBD2. Germline CDR1 and CDR2: MDHEN and SYDVKM. The CDR3 sequence is 15 residues long. V shed 5 bases and J 2 bases; nucleotides not matched to a gene: 7. The CDR3 loop is CASSPPRGYTDTQYF. The CDR3 nucleotides are TGTGCCAGCAGTCCACCGCGGGGGTACACAGATACGCAGTATTTT.

The chain has TRBV4-3 and TRBJ1-1; 8 bases map to TRBD1. V dropped 3 bases and J dropped 4; count of bases not matched to a gene: 4. The CDR3 loop spans 14 amino acids. Germline-derived CDR1 and CDR2 are LGHNA and YSLEER. CDR3: CASSHRQGSTEAFF. In DNA form, the CDR3 reads TGCGCCAGCAGCCATCGACAGGGGAGCACTGAAGCTTTCTTT.

This chain joins TRBV30 and TRBJ2-5; 11 bases are shared with TRBD2. Judging by the DNA end, TRBJ2-4 fits better; the J call may be wrong. CDR3 length: 14 amino acids. From germline, CDR1 is GTSNPN and CDR2 SVGIG (reference sequence). The CDR3 sequence is CAWRLAGAVDIQYF. In nucleotides, the CDR3 is TGTGCCTGGAGACTAGCGGGGGCTGTGGACATTCAGTACTTC.

J is TRBJ1-1 and V is TRBV29-1; D is undetermined. V shed 5 bases and J shed 1 base, with 17 bases lying between them. The CDR3 consists of 15 residues. Germline CDR1 and CDR2: SQVTM and ANQGSEA. DNA of the CDR3: TGCAGCGTTTTCTCAGGAGTGGGAGGGAACACTGAAGCTTTCTTT. Amino acids: CSVFSGVGGNTEAFF.

This chain connects TRBV14 to TRBJ2-3; 7 bases line up with TRBD2. CDR1 and CDR2 (germline): SGHDN, FVKESK. With 3 bases clipped from V and 5 bases from J, the junction kept 8 bases outside the gene matches. This CDR3 comprises 15 residues. The CDR3 is CASSQTRAGRDTQYF. CDR3 bases: TGTGCCAGCAGCCAGACCCGAGCGGGAAGAGATACGCAGTATTTT.

The V and J genes are TRBV6-2 or TRBV6-3 and TRBJ2-1; 10 bases match TRBD1. J lost 8 bases, V lost 5 bases, and 9 bases had no gene match. The CDR3 covers 15 residues. The germline V gene encodes CDR1 MNHEY and CDR2 SVGEGT. The CDR3 loop reads CASSPRTGGWDEQFF. The CDR3 nucleotides read TGTGCCAGCAGTCCAAGGACAGGGGGATGGGATGAGCAGTTCTTC.

The table lists this clonotype with a count of one. The DNA of the CDR3 is TGCGCCAGCAGCTTGGAAGCGGGGGCCTTCTACAATGAGCAGTTCTTC. Its translation: CASSLEAGAFYNEQFF. V is TRBV5-1 and J is TRBJ2-1; 8 nucleotides match TRBD2. The CDR3 contains 16 residues. J lost 3 bases, V lost 0 bases, and 5 bases had no gene match. Germline loops: CDR1 SGHRS, CDR2 YFSETQ.

This chain joins TRBV3-1 and TRBJ1-5; D ambiguous. Germline loops: CDR1 LGHDT, CDR2 YNNKEL (reference sequence). This CDR3 comprises 12 residues. Between the trimmed V and J ends, which lost 3 bases and 8 bases, there was a span of 8 bases. This CDR3 reads CASSQGREPQHF. CDR3 in DNA: TGTGCCAGCAGCCAGGGCAGAGAGCCCCAGCATTTT.

The chain has TRBV27 and TRBJ2-1; D ambiguous. Germline V gives CDR1 MNHEY, CDR2 SMNVEV (reference sequence). The CDR3 is 14 residues long. Trimming removed 4 bases from V and 0 bases from J, with 7 bases in between. The CDR3 region is CASSWEPSYNEQFF. CDR3 in DNA: TGTGCCAGCAGTTGGGAACCCTCCTACAATGAGCAGTTCTTC.

This clonotype was seen a few times. The chain uses TRBV4-3 and TRBJ2-1; TRBD2 is a possible D gene (6 bases). V lost 4 bases, J lost 9 bases, and 19 bases lay in between. Germline V gives CDR1 LGHNA, CDR2 YSLEER. The CDR3 has 15 amino acids. The chain's CDR3 is CASSPVGGVRGEQFF. The DNA of the CDR3 is TGCGCCAGCAGCCCCGTTGGAGGGGTCCGTGGTGAGCAGTTCTTC.

The rearrangement joins TRBV15 to TRBJ2-5; D remains ambiguous. The CDR3 loop spans 15 amino acids. The germline CDR1 and CDR2 sequences are LNHNV and YYDKDF (reference sequence). The V end lost 5 bases, the J end lost 5 bases, and 18 bases lay between the germline ends. The CDR3 here is CATSDADRVSETQYF. CDR3 DNA: TGTGCCACCAGCGACGCAGATAGGGTCAGTGAGACCCAGTACTTC.

The CDR3 protein is CSADRNIEDEQYF. In nucleotides, the CDR3 is TGCAGTGCTGACAGGAACATTGAGGACGAGCAGTACTTC. V gene TRBV20-1 combines with J gene TRBJ2-5, with a weak D call TRBD1 (6 bases). The J call is uncertain, as TRBJ2-7 better fits the DNA end. There are 13 residues in the CDR3. Germline CDR1 and CDR2: DFQATT and SNEGSKA (reference sequence).

The gene calls are TRBV20-1 and TRBJ2-1; D may correspond to TRBD1 or TRBD2 (5 bases each). The CDR3 is 14 residues long. The V end was cut by 4 bases, the J end by 5 bases, with 15 bases between. Germline V gives CDR1 DFQATT, CDR2 SNEGSKA (reference sequence). CDR3 in amino acids: CSATRPGTNNEQFF. CDR3 nucleotides: TGCAGTGCTACACGACCCGGGACGAACAATGAGCAGTTCTTC.

This clonotype was observed once. The chain joins TRBV9 to TRBJ2-3; 7 nucleotides match TRBD1. The V gene end was trimmed by 2 bases and the J gene end by 6 bases; junction bases not matched to a gene: 6. Germline CDR1 SGDLS, CDR2 YYNGEE. This CDR3 contains 14 residues. The CDR3 is CASSVGQPLDTQYF. The CDR3 bases are TGTGCCAGCAGCGTGGGACAGCCGTTGGATACGCAGTATTTT. Variable domain in full (rest from reference TRBV9 and TRBJ2-3): DSGVTQTPKHLITATGQRVTLRCSPRSGDLSVYWYQQSLDQGLQFLIQYYNGEERAKGNILERFSAQQFPDLHSELNLSSLELGDSALYFCASSVGQPLDTQYFGPGTRLTVL.

This clonotype was seen only a few times. This chain connects TRBV5-1 to TRBJ2-1; TRBD1 aligns across 9 bases. CDR3 length: 15 residues. The germline V gene encodes CDR1 SGHRS and CDR2 YFSETQ. V lost 6 bases and J lost 8; bases outside the gene matches: 12. CDR3 nucleotide sequence: TGCGCCAGCAAACCACAGGGGGCTGTAAGTGATGAGCAGTTCTTC. It yields the protein CASKPQGAVSDEQFF. The full variable domain, its missing parts supplied by reference TRBV5-1 and TRBJ2-1, is KAGVTQTPRYLIKTRGQQVTLSCSPISGHRSVSWYQQTPGQGLQFLFEYFSETQRNKGNFPGRFSGRQFSNSRSEMNVSTLELGDSALYLCASKPQGAVSDEQFFGPGTRLTVL.

CDR3 in amino acids: CASSQTYGVEKLFF. DNA for the CDR3: TGTGCCAGCAGCCAGACCTACGGGGTTGAAAAACTGTTTTTT. The rearrangement links TRBV14 to TRBJ1-4; D is undetermined. Germline CDR1 SGHDN, CDR2 FVKESK. V was cut by 3 bases and J by 7 bases, with 12 bases left in between. The length of the CDR3 is 14 residues.